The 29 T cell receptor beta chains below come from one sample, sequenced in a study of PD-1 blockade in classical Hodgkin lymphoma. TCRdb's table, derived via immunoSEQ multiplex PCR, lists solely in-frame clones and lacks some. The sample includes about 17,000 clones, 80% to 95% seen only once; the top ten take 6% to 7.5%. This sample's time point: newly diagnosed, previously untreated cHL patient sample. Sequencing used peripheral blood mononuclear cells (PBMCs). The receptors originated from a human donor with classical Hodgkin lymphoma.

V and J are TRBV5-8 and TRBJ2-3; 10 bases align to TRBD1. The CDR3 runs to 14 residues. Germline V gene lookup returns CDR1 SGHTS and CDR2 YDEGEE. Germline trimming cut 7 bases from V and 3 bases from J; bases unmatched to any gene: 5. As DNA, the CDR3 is TGTGCCAGCCGACAGGGGGCACTTACAGATACGCAGTATTTT. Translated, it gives CASRQGALTDTQYF.

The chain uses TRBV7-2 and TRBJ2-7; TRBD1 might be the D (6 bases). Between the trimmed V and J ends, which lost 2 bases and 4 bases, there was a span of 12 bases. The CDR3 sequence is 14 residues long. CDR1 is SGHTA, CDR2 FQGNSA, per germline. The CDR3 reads CASSLWDTNYEQYF. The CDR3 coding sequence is TGTGCCAGCAGCTTATGGGACACAAATTACGAGCAGTACTTC.

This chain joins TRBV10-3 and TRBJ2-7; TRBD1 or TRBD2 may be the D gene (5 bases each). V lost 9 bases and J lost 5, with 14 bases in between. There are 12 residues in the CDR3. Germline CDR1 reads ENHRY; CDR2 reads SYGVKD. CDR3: CAITGTANEQYF. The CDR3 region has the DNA TGTGCCATAACCGGGACGGCGAACGAGCAGTACTTC.

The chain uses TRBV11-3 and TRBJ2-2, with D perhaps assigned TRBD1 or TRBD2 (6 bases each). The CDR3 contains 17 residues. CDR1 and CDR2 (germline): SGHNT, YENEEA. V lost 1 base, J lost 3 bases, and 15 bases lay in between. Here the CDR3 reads CASSLAGVDSYTGELFF. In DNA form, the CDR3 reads TGTGCCAGCAGCTTAGCGGGGGTGGACAGCTACACCGGGGAGCTGTTTTTT.

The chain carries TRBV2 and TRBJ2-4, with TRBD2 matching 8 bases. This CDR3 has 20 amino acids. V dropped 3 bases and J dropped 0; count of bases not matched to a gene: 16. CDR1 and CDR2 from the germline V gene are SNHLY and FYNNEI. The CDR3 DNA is TGTGCCAGCAGTGACCCCCCCGCTAGCGGGCCCACCCTAGCCAAAAACATTCAGTACTTC. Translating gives CASSDPPASGPTLAKNIQYF.

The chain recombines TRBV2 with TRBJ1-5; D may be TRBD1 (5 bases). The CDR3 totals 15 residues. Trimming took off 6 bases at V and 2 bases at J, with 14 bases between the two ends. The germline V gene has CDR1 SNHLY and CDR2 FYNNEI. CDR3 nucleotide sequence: TGTGCCAGCAGGGCAGACAGAAATGGCAATCAGCCCCAGCATTTT. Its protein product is CASRADRNGNQPQHF.

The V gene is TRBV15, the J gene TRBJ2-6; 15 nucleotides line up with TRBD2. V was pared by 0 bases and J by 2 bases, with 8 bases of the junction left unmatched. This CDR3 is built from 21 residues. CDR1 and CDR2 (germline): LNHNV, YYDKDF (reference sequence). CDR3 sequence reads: CATSRDGGGLAGGTGANVLTF. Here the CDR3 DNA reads TGTGCCACCAGCAGAGATGGCGGGGGACTAGCGGGAGGTACTGGGGCCAACGTCCTGACTTTC.

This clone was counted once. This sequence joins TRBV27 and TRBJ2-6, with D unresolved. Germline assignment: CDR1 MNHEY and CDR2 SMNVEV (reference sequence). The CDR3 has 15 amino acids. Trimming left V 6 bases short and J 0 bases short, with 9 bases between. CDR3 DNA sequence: TGTGCCAGCAGCCCAAACCTCTCTGGGGCCAACGTCCTGACTTTC. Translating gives CASSPNLSGANVLTF.

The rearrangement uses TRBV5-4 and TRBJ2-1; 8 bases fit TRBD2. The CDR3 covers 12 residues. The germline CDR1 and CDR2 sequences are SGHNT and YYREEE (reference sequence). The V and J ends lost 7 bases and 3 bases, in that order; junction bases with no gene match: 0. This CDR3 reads CASAGGYNEQFF. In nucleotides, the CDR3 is TGTGCCAGCGCGGGAGGCTACAATGAGCAGTTCTTC.

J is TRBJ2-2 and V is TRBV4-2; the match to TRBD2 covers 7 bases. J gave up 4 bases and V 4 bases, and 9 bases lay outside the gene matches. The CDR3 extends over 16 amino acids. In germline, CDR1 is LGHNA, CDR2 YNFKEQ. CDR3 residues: CASSPPGREPTGELFF. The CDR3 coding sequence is TGTGCCAGCAGCCCCCCCGGGCGGGAGCCCACCGGGGAGCTGTTTTTT.

Here the CDR3 reads CASGGGGELFF. In DNA, the CDR3 is TGTGCCAGCGGCGGCGGCGGGGAGCTGTTTTTT. The chain is built from TRBV2 and TRBJ2-2; D uncertain. Germline V CDR1 and CDR2: SNHLY, FYNNEI. V was trimmed by 8 bases and J by 7 bases, leaving 8 bases between them. The length of the CDR3 is 11 residues. The variable domain in full, with the rest retrieved from reference TRBV2 and TRBJ2-2, is EPEVTQTPSHQVTQMGQEVILRCVPISNHLYFYWYRQILGQKVEFLVSFYNNEISEKSEIFDDQFSVERPDGSNFTLKIRSTKLEDSAMYFCASGGGGELFFGEGSRLTVL.

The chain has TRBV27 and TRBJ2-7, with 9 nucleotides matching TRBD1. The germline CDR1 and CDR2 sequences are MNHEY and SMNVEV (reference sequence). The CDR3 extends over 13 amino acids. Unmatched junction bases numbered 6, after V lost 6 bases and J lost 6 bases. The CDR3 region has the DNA TGTGCCAGCAGCCGGGACAGGGTCTTCGAGCAGTACTTC. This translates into CASSRDRVFEQYF.

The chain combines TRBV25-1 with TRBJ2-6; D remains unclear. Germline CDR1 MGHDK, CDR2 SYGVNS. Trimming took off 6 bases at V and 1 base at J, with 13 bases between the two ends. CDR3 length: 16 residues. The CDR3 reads CASSADGKSGANVLTF. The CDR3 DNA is TGTGCCAGCAGCGCGGACGGAAAATCTGGGGCCAACGTCCTGACTTTC.

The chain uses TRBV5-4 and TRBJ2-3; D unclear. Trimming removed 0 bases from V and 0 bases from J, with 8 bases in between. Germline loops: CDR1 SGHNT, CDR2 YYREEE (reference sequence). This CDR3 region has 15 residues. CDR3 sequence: CASSLATGSTDTQYF. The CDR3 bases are TGTGCCAGCAGCTTGGCAACTGGTAGCACAGATACGCAGTATTTT.

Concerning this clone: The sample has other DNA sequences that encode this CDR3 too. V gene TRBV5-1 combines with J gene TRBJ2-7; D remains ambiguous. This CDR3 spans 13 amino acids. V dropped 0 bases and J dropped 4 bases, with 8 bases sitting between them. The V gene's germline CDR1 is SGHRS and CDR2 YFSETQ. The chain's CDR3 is CASSLEGGYEQYF. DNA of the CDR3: TGCGCCAGCAGCTTGGAGGGCGGATACGAGCAGTACTTC. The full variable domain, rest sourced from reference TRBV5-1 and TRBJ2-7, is KAGVTQTPRYLIKTRGQQVTLSCSPISGHRSVSWYQQTPGQGLQFLFEYFSETQRNKGNFPGRFSGRQFSNSRSEMNVSTLELGDSALYLCASSLEGGYEQYFGPGTRLTVT.

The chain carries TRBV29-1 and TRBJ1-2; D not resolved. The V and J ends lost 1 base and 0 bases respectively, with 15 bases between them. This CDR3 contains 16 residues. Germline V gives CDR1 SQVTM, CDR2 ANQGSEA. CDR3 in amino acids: CSVEGIPGSSNYGYTF. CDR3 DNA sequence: TGCAGCGTTGAAGGGATTCCAGGATCATCTAACTATGGCTACACCTTC.

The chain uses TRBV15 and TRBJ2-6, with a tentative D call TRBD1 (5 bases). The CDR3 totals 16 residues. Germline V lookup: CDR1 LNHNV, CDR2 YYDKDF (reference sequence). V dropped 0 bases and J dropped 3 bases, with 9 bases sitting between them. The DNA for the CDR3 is TGTGCCACCAGCAGAGATATGGGGCTTGGGGCCAACGTCCTGACTTTC. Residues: CATSRDMGLGANVLTF.

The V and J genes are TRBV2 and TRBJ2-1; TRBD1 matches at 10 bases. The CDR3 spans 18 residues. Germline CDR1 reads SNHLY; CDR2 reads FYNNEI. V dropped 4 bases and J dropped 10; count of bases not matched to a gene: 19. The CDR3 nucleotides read TGTGCCAGCAGTGGATGGGACAGGGGAGGTCGGGGATTGAAGGAGCAGTTCTTC. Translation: CASSGWDRGGRGLKEQFF.

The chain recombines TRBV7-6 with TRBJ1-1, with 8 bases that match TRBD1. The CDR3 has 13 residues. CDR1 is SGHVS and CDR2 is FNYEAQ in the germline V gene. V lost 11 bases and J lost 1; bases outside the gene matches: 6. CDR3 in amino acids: CASRTGKNTEAFF. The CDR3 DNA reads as TGTGCCTCCCGGACAGGGAAGAACACTGAAGCTTTCTTT. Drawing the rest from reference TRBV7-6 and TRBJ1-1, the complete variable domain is GAGVSQSPRYKVTKRGQDVALRCDPISGHVSLYWYRQALGQGPEFLTYFNYEAQQDKSGLPNDRFSAERPEGSISTLTIQRTEQRDSAMYRCASRTGKNTEAFFGQGTRLTVV.

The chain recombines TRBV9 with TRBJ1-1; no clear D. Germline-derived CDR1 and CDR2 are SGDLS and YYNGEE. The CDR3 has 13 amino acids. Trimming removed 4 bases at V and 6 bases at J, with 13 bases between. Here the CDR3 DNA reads TGTGCCAGCAGCAAGGTCGGGTTCGCTGAAGCTTTCTTT. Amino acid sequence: CASSKVGFAEAFF.

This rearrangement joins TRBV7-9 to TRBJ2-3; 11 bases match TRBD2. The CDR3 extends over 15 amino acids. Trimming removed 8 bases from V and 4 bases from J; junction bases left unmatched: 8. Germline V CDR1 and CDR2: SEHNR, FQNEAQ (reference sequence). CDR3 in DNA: TGTGCCAGCGTCCCGACTAGCGGGATGTCAGATACGCAGTATTTT. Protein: CASVPTSGMSDTQYF.

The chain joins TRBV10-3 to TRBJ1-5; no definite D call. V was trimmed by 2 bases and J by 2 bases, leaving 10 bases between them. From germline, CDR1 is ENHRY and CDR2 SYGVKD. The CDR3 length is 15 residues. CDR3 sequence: CAISEGLGGNQPQHF. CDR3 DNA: TGTGCCATCAGTGAGGGCCTTGGGGGCAATCAGCCCCAGCATTTT.

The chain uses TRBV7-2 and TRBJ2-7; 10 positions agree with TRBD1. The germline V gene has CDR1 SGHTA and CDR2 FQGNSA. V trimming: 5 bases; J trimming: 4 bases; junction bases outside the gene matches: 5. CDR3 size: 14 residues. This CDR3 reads CASSLRTGGYEQYF. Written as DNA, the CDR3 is TGTGCCAGCAGCCTAAGGACAGGGGGATACGAGCAGTACTTC.

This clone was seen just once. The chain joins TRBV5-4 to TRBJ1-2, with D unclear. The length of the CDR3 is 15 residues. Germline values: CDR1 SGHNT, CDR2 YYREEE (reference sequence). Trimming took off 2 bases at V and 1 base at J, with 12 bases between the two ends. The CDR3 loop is CASSFNTNRNYGYTF. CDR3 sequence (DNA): TGTGCCAGCAGCTTTAATACGAATCGTAACTATGGCTACACCTTC.

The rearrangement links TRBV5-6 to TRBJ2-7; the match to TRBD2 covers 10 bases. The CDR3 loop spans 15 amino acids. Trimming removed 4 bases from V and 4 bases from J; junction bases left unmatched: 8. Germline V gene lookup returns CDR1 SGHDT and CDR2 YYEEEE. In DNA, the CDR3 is TGTGCCAGCAGCACCTTAGCGGGAGGAGAGTACGAGCAGTACTTC. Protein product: CASSTLAGGEYEQYF.

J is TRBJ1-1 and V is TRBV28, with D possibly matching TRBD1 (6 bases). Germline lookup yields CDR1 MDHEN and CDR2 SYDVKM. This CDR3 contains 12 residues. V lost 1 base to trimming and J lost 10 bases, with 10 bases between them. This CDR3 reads CASSLFGQSAFF. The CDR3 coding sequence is TGTGCCAGCAGTTTATTTGGACAGTCAGCTTTCTTT.

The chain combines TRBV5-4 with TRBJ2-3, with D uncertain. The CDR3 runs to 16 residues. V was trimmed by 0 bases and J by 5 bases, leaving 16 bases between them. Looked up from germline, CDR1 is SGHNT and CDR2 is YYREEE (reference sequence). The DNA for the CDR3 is TGTGCCAGCAGCTTGGGCCCGGGTAGTGAGCTAGATACGCAGTATTTT. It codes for CASSLGPGSELDTQYF. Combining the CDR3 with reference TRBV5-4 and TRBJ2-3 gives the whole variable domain ETGVTQSPTHLIKTRGQQVTLRCSSQSGHNTVSWYQQALGQGPQFIFQYYREEENGRGNFPPRFSGLQFPNYSSELNVNALELDDSALYLCASSLGPGSELDTQYFGPGTRLTVL.

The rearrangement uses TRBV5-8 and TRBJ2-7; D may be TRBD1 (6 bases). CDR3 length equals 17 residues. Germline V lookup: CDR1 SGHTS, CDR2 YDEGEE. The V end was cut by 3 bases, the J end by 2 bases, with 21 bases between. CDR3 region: CASSSFRRTAQAYEQYF. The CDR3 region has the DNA TGTGCCAGCAGCTCGTTTAGGCGGACAGCGCAAGCCTACGAGCAGTACTTC.

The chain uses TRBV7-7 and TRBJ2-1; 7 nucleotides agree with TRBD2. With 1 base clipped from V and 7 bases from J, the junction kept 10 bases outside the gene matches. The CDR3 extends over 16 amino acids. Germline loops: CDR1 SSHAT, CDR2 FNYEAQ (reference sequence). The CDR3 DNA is TGTGCCAGCAGCTTAGAAGGTGGCGGGAGTTCTAATGAGCAGTTCTTC. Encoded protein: CASSLEGGGSSNEQFF.